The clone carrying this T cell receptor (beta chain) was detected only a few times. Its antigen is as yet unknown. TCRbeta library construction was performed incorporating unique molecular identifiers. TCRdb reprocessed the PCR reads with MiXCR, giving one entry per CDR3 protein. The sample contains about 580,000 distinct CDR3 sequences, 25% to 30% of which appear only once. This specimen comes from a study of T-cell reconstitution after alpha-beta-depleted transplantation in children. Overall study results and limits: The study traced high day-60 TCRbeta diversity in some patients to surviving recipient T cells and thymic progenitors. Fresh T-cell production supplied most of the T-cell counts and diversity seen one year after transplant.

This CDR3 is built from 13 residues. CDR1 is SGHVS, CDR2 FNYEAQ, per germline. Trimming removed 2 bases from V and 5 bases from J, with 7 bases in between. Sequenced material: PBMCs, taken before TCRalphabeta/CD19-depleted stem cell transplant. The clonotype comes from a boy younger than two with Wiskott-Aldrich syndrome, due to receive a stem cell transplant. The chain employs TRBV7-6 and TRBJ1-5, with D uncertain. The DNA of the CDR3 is TGTGCCAGCAGCTTATCCATCGATCAGCCCCAGCATTTT. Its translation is CASSLSIDQPQHF.